Listed below are T cell receptor beta chains from one sample, sequenced in a study of T cell responses to AZD1222 COVID-19 vaccine. Assay used: immunoSEQ multiplex PCR; TCRdb lists only in-frame clones, some missing. The sample has more than 95,000 clones, 70% to 90% seen once. The specimen was peripheral blood, collected on day 0 of AZD1222 vaccination. The source of these receptors is an adult in good health. Both conserved end residues are part of each CDR3. D genes are given only for firm matches. The size field is filled for only some rows; it gives once, few, many or a size class.

CDR3 length	D gene	clone size	V gene	J gene	CDR3 DNA	CDR3 protein
15	TRBD1	.	TRBV24-1	TRBJ2-2	TGTGCCACCAGTGAGTCCGACAGGGGGTCCGGGGAGCTGTTTTTT	CATSESDRGSGELFF
15	.	once	TRBV7-2	TRBJ2-1	TGTGCCAGCATCCTGCGGGTTAACTCCTACAATGAGCAGTTCTTC	CASILRVNSYNEQFF
12	.	.	TRBV7-3	TRBJ2-7	TGTGCCAGCAGCGGTGGGTACGGCGAGCAGTACTTC	CASSGGYGEQYF
12	.	.	TRBV12-3/TRBV12-4	TRBJ1-1	TGTGCCAGCAGCTGGGTGAACACTGAAGCTTTCTTT	CASSWVNTEAFF
14	TRBD1	.	TRBV28	TRBJ1-2	TGTGCCAGCAGTTTATTAGACAGGGGCGGTGGCTACACCTTC	CASSLLDRGGGYTF
13	.	.	TRBV7-6	TRBJ1-6	TGTGCCAGCAGCAGCCGGACGGAAGCATCCCTCCACTTT	CASSSRTEASLHF
16	TRBD2	once	TRBV6-2/TRBV6-3	TRBJ2-7	TGTGCCAGCAGTCTCCCCCCGAGCGGGAGTGGGAACGAGCAGTACTTC	CASSLPPSGSGNEQYF
16	TRBD1	.	TRBV30	TRBJ1-4	TGTGCCTGGAGTAGGGGACAGGGAACCACTAATGAAAAACTGTTTTTT	CAWSRGQGTTNEKLFF
13	.	.	TRBV7-9	TRBJ2-2	TGTGCCAGCAGCCAGGTGGGGGCCGGGGAGCTGTTTTTT	CASSQVGAGELFF
14	.	.	TRBV5-6	TRBJ1-4	TGTGCCAGCAGCTTGTACAGGGAAAGGGAAAAACTGTTTTTT	CASSLYREREKLFF
16	.	.	TRBV30	TRBJ1-3	TGTGCCTGGAGTGACACCGCCCTGAGCTCTGGAAACACCATATATTTT	CAWSDTALSSGNTIYF
14	.	.	TRBV27	TRBJ2-7	TGTGCCAGCAGTTTATCCCGGGGCAGCTACGAGCAGTACTTC	CASSLSRGSYEQYF
14	.	.	TRBV27	TRBJ1-1	TGTGCCAGCAGTTTATTACAGGGAGGCACTGAAGCTTTCTTT	CASSLLQGGTEAFF
14	.	once	TRBV19	TRBJ1-2	TGTGCCAGTAGCCAGACAGGAGACAACTATGGCTACACCTTC	CASSQTGDNYGYTF
13	.	.	TRBV6-5	TRBJ2-1	TGTGCCAGCAGAGGGCTAGGGGACAATGAGCAGTTCTTC	CASRGLGDNEQFF
16	.	.	TRBV19	TRBJ1-1	TGTGCCAGTAACCCGGGACAATTCCCTAAGAACACTGAAGCTTTCTTT	CASNPGQFPKNTEAFF
10	.	.	TRBV29-1	TRBJ1-1	TGCAGCGTTTTTTACACTGAAGCTTTCTTT	CSVFYTEAFF
13	.	.	TRBV3-1/TRBV3-2	TRBJ2-7	TGTGCCAGCAGCCACACCGGGGTGTACGAGCAGTACTTC	CASSHTGVYEQYF
15	TRBD2	.	TRBV9	TRBJ2-7	TGTGCCAGCAGCGTAAGTAGCGGGGCCTCCTACGAGCAGTACTTC	CASSVSSGASYEQYF
18	TRBD2	.	TRBV5-1	TRBJ2-7	TGCGCCAGCAGCTTTGATCCCGGGACTAGCGGGTATGCCTACGAGCAGTACTTC	CASSFDPGTSGYAYEQYF
14	.	.	TRBV3-1/TRBV3-2	TRBJ1-5	TGTGCCAGCAGCCTCAGCCTTAGCAATCAGCCCCAGCATTTT	CASSLSLSNQPQHF
17	TRBD2	.	TRBV30	TRBJ2-2	TGTGCCTGGAGTGGGTGGAGAGGGCGGGAGGCCATCGGGGAGCTGTTTTTT	CAWSGWRGREAIGELFF
15	.	.	TRBV6-5	TRBJ1-3	TGTGCCAGCAGGACAGACGGACTGGTCGGAAACACCATATATTTT	CASRTDGLVGNTIYF
13	.	.	TRBV6-2/TRBV6-3	TRBJ1-6	TGTGCCAGCAGTTCCAGCTTGGGATCACCCCTCCACTTT	CASSSSLGSPLHF
14	.	.	TRBV14	TRBJ2-7	TGTGCCAGCAGCCAAACTACAGTATCCTACGAGCAGTACTTC	CASSQTTVSYEQYF
13	TRBD1	.	TRBV12-3/TRBV12-4	TRBJ2-5	TGTGCCAGCAGTAGGGACAGACAAGAGACCCAGTACTTC	CASSRDRQETQYF
16	.	.	TRBV2	TRBJ2-2	TGTGCCACCTTAAGTGGGAGCAGGGCGACCGCCGGGGAGCTGTTTTTT	CATLSGSRATAGELFF
15	.	.	TRBV7-9	TRBJ1-5	TGTGCCAGCAGCTCGGCCGTAGGGGGAAATCAGCCCCAGCATTTT	CASSSAVGGNQPQHF
12	TRBD1	.	TRBV7-2	TRBJ1-2	TGTGCCAGCAGCACCCAGGGGGGAGGCTACACCTTC	CASSTQGGGYTF
13	TRBD2	.	TRBV12-3/TRBV12-4	TRBJ2-7	TGTGCCAGCAGTCCGGGGGAGGGTACCGAGCAGTACTTC	CASSPGEGTEQYF
12	.	.	TRBV5-1	TRBJ2-5	TGCGCCAGCAGCTTACAAGGGGAGACCCAGTACTTC	CASSLQGETQYF
14	.	.	TRBV28	TRBJ2-7	TGTGCCAGCGGAGGGGACACCAACGCCTACGAGCAGTACTTC	CASGGDTNAYEQYF
14	TRBD2	.	TRBV6-2/TRBV6-3	TRBJ2-1	TGTGCCAGCAGCTTTAGCGGGAGGGGGAATGAGCAGTTCTTC	CASSFSGRGNEQFF
15	TRBD1	.	TRBV19	TRBJ1-5	TGTGCCAGTAGTTCGACAGGGGGGAGGAATCAGCCCCAGCATTTT	CASSSTGGRNQPQHF
14	TRBD2	.	TRBV24-1	TRBJ2-1	TGTGCCACTAGCCTAGCGGGAGGGGGTAATGAGCAGTTCTTC	CATSLAGGGNEQFF
14	.	.	TRBV6-2/TRBV6-3	TRBJ2-1	TGTGCCAGCAGTTACTTCCCTAGCGCTCATGAGCAGTTCTTC	CASSYFPSAHEQFF
13	.	.	TRBV5-1	TRBJ2-3	TGCGCCAGCAGCCCGGGCCGCGAAGATACGCAGTATTTT	CASSPGREDTQYF
16	TRBD1	.	TRBV10-1	TRBJ2-2	TGCGCCAGCAGTGTCCATGGGACAGGATACACCGGGGAGCTGTTTTTT	CASSVHGTGYTGELFF
14	.	.	TRBV7-9	TRBJ2-7	TGTGCCAGCAGCTTAATGGAGAGCTCCTACGAGCAGTACTTC	CASSLMESSYEQYF
15	TRBD2	.	TRBV3-1/TRBV3-2	TRBJ2-1	TGTGCCAGCAGCCAAGAAGGGCTAGCGGACAATGAGCAGTTCTTC	CASSQEGLADNEQFF